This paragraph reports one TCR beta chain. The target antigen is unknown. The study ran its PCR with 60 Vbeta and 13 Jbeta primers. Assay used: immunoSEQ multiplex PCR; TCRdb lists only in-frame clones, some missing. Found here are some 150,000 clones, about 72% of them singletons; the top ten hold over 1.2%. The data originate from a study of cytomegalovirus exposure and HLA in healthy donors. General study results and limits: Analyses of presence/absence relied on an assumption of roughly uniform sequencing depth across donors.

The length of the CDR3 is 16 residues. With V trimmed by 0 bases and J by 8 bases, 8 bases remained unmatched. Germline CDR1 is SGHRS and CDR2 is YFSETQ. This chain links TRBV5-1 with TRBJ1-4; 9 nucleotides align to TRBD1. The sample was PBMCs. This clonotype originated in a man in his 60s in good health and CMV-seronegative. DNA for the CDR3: TGCGCCAGCAGCTTGGGTTTAAGGACAGGGGAGGAAAAACTGTTTTTT. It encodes CASSLGLRTGEEKLFF.